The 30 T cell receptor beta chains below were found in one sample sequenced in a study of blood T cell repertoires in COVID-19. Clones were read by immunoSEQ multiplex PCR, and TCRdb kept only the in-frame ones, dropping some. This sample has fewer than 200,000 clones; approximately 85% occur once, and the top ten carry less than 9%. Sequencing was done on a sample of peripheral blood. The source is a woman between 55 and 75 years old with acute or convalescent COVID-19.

CDR3 region: CASSFAGQSQETQYF. DNA for the CDR3: TGCGCCAGCAGCTTCGCGGGACAGTCCCAAGAGACCCAGTACTTC. This chain joins TRBV5-1 and TRBJ2-5, with D possibly TRBD1 on 7 matching bases. The germline gives CDR1 SGHRS, CDR2 YFSETQ. The ends were cut back, 2 bases at V and 1 base at J, with 12 bases in the middle. This CDR3 spans 15 amino acids.

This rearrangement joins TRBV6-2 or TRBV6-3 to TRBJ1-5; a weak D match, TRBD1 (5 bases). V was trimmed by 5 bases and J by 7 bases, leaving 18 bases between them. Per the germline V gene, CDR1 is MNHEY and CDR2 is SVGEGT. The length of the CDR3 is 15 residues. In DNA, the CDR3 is TGTGCCAGCAGTCGGGACTCTGGAGCAGGCCAGCCCCAGCATTTT. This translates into CASSRDSGAGQPQHF.

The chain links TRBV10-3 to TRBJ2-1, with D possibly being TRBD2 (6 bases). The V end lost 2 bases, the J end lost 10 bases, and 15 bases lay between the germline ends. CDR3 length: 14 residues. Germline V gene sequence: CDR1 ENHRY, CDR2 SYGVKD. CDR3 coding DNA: TGTGCCATCAGTGAGACTACCGTACGGGAGGAGCAGTTCTTC. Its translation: CAISETTVREEQFF.

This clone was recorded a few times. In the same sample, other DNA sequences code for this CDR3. CDR3 sequence: CASSIRQGVNYGYTF. In DNA, the CDR3 is TGTGCCAGTAGTATCCGACAGGGGGTTAACTATGGCTACACCTTC. V usage is TRBV19 and J usage is TRBJ1-2, with TRBD1 matching over 9 bases. The junction had 3 bases not matched to a gene; V was cut back by 3 bases and J by 1 base. This CDR3 comprises 15 residues. Per the germline V gene, CDR1 is LNHDA and CDR2 is SQIVND (reference sequence).

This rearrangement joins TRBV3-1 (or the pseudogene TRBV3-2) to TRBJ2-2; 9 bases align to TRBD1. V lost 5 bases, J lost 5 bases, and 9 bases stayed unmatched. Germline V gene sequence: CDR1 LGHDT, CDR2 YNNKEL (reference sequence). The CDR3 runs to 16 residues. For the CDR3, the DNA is TGTGCCAGCAGCAATCGACAGGGGGTTTCAACCGGGGAGCTGTTTTTT. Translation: CASSNRQGVSTGELFF.

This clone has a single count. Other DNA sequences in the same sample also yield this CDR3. The CDR3 sequence is CASSPTSGSYNEQFF. The CDR3 DNA follows: TGTGCCAGCAGCCCGACTAGCGGAAGCTACAATGAGCAGTTCTTC. The chain links TRBV3-1 (or the pseudogene TRBV3-2) to TRBJ2-1; 9 nucleotides match TRBD2. The J segment lost 3 bases and the V segment lost 4 bases, leaving 4 bases of the junction unmatched. This CDR3 spans 15 amino acids. Germline CDR1 LGHDT, CDR2 YNNKEL (reference sequence).

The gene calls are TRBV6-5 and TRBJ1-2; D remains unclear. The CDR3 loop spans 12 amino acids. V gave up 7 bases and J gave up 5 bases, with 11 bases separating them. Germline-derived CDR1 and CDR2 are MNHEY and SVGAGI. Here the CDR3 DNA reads TGTGCCAGCATCCGGGGTATTTATGGCTACACCTTC. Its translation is CASIRGIYGYTF.

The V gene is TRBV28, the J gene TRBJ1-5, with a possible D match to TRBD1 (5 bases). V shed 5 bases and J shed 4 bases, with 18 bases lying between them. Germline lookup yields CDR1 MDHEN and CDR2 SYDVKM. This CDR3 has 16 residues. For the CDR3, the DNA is TGTGCCAGCAGTAATTTGGCGGGGCGAGGGAATCAGCCCCAGCATTTT. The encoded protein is CASSNLAGRGNQPQHF.

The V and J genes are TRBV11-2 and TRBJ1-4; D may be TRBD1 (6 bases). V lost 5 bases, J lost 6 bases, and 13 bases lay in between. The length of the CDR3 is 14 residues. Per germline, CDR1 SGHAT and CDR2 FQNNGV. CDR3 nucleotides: TGTGCCAGCAGCAAGGGGGGGTATGATGAAAAACTGTTTTTT. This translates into CASSKGGYDEKLFF.

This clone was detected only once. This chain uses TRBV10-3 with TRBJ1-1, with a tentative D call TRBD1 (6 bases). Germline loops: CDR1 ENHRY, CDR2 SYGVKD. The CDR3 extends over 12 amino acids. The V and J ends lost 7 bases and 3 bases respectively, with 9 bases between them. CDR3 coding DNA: TGTGCCATCAAATCAGGGGACACTGAAGCTTTCTTT. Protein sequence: CAIKSGDTEAFF.

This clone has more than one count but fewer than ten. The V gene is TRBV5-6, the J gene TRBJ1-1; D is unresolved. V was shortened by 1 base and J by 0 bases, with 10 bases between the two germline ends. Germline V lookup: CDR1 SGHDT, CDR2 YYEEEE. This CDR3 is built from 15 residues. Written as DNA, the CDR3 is TGTGCCAGCAGCTTGTCGGGGTTATTGAACACTGAAGCTTTCTTT. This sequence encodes CASSLSGLLNTEAFF.

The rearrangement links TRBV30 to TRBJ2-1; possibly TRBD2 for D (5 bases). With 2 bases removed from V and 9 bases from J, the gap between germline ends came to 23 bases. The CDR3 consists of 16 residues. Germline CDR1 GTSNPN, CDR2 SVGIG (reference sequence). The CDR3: CAWSPRTSKKRAEQFF. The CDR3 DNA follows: TGTGCCTGGAGTCCAAGGACCAGTAAGAAGAGGGCTGAGCAGTTCTTC.

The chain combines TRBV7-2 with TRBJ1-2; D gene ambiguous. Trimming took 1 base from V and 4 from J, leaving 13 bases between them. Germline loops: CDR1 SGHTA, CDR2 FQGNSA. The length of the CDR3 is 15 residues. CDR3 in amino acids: CASSLGPLAAYGYTF. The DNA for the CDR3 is TGTGCCAGCAGCTTAGGGCCTTTGGCGGCCTATGGCTACACCTTC.

In nucleotides, the CDR3 is TGTGCCAGCAGCAAAGCGTCGGGACAGGGTGAAAACGAGCAGTACTTC. Its translation: CASSKASGQGENEQYF. V and J are TRBV21-1 and TRBJ2-7; TRBD1 is the table's D call and was not checked against the DNA. TRBV21-1 is labeled a pseudogene. The CDR3 has 16 amino acids.

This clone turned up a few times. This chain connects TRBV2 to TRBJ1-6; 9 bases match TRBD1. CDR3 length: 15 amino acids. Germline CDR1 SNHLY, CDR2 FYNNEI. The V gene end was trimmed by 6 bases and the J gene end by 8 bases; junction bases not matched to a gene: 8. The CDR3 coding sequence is TGTGCCAGCAGCCTGACGGGACAGGGATATTCACCCCTCCACTTT. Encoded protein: CASSLTGQGYSPLHF. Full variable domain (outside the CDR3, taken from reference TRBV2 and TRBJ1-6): EPEVTQTPSHQVTQMGQEVILRCVPISNHLYFYWYRQILGQKVEFLVSFYNNEISEKSEIFDDQFSVERPDGSNFTLKIRSTKLEDSAMYFCASSLTGQGYSPLHFGNGTRLTVT.

The CDR3 DNA sequence: TGTGCCAGCAGCTTGGACGGGGGAACACTCTATGGCTACACCTTC. Translating it yields CASSLDGGTLYGYTF. J is TRBJ1-2 and V is TRBV5-4; a possible D gene is TRBD1 (5 bases). This CDR3 is 15 amino acids long. Germline CDR1 and CDR2: SGHNT and YYREEE (reference sequence). Trimming took off 0 bases at V and 4 bases at J, with 13 bases between the two ends.

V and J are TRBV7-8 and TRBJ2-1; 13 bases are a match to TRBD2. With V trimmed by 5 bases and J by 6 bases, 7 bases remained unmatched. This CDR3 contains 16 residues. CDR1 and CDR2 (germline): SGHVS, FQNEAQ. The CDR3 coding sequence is TGTGCCAGCAGCCAATCGGGACTAGCGGGAAGCAATGAGCAGTTCTTC. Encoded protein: CASSQSGLAGSNEQFF. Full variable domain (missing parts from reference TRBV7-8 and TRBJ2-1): GAGVSQSPRYKVAKRGQDVALRCDPISGHVSLFWYQQALGQGPEFLTYFQNEAQLDKSGLPSDRFFAERPEGSVSTLKIQRTQQEDSAVYLCASSQSGLAGSNEQFFGPGTRLTVL.

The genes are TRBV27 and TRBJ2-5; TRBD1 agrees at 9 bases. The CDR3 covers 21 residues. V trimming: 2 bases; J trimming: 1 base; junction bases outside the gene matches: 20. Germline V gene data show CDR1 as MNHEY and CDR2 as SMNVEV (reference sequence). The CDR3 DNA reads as TGTGCCAGCAGTTTACTGGCACCTGGGTGGGACGGGACAGGGATCCAAGAGACCCAGTACTTC. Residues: CASSLLAPGWDGTGIQETQYF.

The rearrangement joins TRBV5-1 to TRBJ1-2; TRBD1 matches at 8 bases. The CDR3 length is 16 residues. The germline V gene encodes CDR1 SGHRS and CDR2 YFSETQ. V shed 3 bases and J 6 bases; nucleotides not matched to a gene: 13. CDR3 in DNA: TGCGCCAGCAGCTCAGGACAGGGTCATGCCGGGGATGGCTACACCTTC. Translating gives CASSSGQGHAGDGYTF.

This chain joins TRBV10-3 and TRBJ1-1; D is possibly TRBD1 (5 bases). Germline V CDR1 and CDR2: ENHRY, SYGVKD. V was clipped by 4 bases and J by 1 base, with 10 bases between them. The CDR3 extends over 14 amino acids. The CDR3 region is CAISAVGENTEAFF. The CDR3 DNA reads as TGTGCCATCAGTGCGGTAGGGGAGAACACTGAAGCTTTCTTT.

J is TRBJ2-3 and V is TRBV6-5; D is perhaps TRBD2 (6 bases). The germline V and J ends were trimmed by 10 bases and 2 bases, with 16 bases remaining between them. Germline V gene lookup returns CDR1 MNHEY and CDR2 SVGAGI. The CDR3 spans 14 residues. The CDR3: CATLRDFPTDTQYF. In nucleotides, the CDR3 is TGTGCCACCCTCCGGGACTTTCCCACAGATACGCAGTATTTT.

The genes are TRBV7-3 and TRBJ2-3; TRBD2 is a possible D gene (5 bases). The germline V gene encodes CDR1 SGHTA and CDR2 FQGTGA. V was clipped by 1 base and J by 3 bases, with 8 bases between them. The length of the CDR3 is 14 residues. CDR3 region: CASSLNGKTDTQYF. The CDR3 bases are TGTGCCAGCAGCTTAAACGGGAAGACAGATACGCAGTATTTT.

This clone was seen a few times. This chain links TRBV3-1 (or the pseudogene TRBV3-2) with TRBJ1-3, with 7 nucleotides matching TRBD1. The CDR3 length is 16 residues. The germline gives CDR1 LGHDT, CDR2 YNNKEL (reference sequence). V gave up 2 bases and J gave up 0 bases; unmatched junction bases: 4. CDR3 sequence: CASSQTRDSSGNTIYF. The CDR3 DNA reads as TGTGCCAGCAGCCAAACCCGGGACAGCTCTGGAAACACCATATATTTT.

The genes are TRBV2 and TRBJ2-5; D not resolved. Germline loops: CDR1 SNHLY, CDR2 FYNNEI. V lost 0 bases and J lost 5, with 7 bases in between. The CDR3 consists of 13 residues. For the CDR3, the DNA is TGTGCCAGCAGTGAAGCCCTCGGGGAGACCCAGTACTTC. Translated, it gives CASSEALGETQYF.

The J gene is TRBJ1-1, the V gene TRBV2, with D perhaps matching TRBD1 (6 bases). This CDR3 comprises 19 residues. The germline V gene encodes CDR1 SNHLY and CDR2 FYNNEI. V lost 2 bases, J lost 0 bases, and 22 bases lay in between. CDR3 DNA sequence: TGTGCCAGCAGTGAAAGGCACTCGGGGGGCGTTGGCGTGAACACTGAAGCTTTCTTT. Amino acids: CASSERHSGGVGVNTEAFF.

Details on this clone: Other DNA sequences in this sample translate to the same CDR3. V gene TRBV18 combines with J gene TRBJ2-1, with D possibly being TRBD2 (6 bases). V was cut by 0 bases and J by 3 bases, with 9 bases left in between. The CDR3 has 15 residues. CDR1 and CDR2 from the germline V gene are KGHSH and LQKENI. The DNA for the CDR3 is TGTGCCAGCTCACCACCGGGAGGATTCTACAATGAGCAGTTCTTC. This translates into CASSPPGGFYNEQFF.

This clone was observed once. CDR3 sequence (DNA): TGCGCCAGCAGCTTGATCGGGACTAGCCCCGGAGATACGCAGTATTTT. This sequence encodes CASSLIGTSPGDTQYF. V gene TRBV5-1 combines with J gene TRBJ2-3; 9 bases map to TRBD2. J lost 5 bases, V lost 1 base, and 8 bases had no gene match. The germline V gene encodes CDR1 SGHRS and CDR2 YFSETQ. The CDR3 has 16 amino acids.

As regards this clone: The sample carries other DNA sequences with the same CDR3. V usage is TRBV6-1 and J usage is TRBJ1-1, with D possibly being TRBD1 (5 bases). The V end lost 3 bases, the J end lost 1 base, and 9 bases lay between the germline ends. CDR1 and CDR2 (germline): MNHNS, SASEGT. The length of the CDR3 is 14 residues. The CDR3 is CASSELGANTEAFF. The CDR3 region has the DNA TGTGCCAGCAGTGAGTTAGGGGCGAACACTGAAGCTTTCTTT.

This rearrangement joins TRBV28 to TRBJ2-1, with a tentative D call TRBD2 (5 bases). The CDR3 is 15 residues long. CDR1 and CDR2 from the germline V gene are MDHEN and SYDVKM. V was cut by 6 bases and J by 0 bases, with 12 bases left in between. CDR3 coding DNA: TGTGCCAGCAGATTAGCGCCGAGCTCCTACAATGAGCAGTTCTTC. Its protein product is CASRLAPSSYNEQFF.

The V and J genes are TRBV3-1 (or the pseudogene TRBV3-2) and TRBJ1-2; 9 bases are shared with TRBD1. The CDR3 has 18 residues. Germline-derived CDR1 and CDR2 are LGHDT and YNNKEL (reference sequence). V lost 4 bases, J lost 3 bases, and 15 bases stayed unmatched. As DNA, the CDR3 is TGTGCCAGCAGCCCCGCCGGACAGGGGCGGTACATCCACTATGGCTACACCTTC. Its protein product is CASSPAGQGRYIHYGYTF.